This is a list of T cell receptor beta chains from one sample in a study of blood T cell repertoires in COVID-19. Sequenced by immunoSEQ multiplex PCR; TCRdb stores in-frame clones only, minus some. Of around 250,000 clones in the sample, about 80% were seen once. The sample taken for sequencing was PBMCs or T cells enriched from blood (not recorded which). These TCRs come from a man aged 45-65 years who had recovered from COVID-19. The CDR3 runs from the conserved cysteine through the conserved F or W. D genes are given only for firm matches. The size of a clone is reported for some rows only, either as once, few or many, or as a class for expanded clones.

cdr3_nt cdr3_aa d_call v_call clone_size j_call
TGTGCCTGTCAAAAGGGGCGACAGGGTTTGCCAGATACGCAGTATTTT CACQKGRQGLPDTQYF TRBD1 TRBV30 . TRBJ2-3
TGTGCCAGCAGGGACATTGGGACAGCCAATTCACCCCTCCACTTT CASRDIGTANSPLHF TRBD1 TRBV5-4 . TRBJ1-6
TGTGCCAGTAGTACCTCTGGGGCGAGACAGCCCCAGCATTTT CASSTSGARQPQHF . TRBV19 . TRBJ1-5
TGTGCCAGCAGAATCAGCCTAGCGTATTCCCTCCAGGCAGATACGCAGTATTTT CASRISLAYSLQADTQYF . TRBV28 once TRBJ2-3
TGTGCCAGCAGTGGCCAGGGAACAGCTGGGGCCAACGTCCTGACTTTC CASSGQGTAGANVLTF . TRBV27 . TRBJ2-6
TGTGCCAGCAGCCTCGGACAGGGGCCCATAATTAGCAATCAGCCCCAGCATTTT CASSLGQGPIISNQPQHF TRBD1 TRBV3-1/TRBV3-2 . TRBJ1-5
TGTGCCAGCAGTGGCCTCTGGCGGGCTGGGGAGCAGTACTTC CASSGLWRAGEQYF . TRBV2 . TRBJ2-7
TGTGCCAGCAGCCTACAGGGGGGAGGAAACACCATATATTTT CASSLQGGGNTIYF TRBD1 TRBV9 . TRBJ1-3
TGTGCAAGTCGCTTATTTAGCAGGGACGAGCAGTACTTC CASRLFSRDEQYF . TRBV12-2 . TRBJ2-7
TGTGCCAGCAGTAAGGCGTTGGGGGGGCAATCCTCACCCCTCCACTTT CASSKALGGQSSPLHF . TRBV6-2/TRBV6-3 . TRBJ1-6
TGTGCCAGCAGCGTAGAGGGGGACCCATCCCTGGGAGGCTACACCTTC CASSVEGDPSLGGYTF . TRBV9 . TRBJ1-2
TGTGCCAGTAGTATAACGCGAGCGGACACAGATACGCAGTATTTT CASSITRADTDTQYF . TRBV19 . TRBJ2-3
TGTGCCAGCAGCGTGATCTCACGGGAATCACCCCTCCACTTT CASSVISRESPLHF . TRBV7-2 . TRBJ1-6